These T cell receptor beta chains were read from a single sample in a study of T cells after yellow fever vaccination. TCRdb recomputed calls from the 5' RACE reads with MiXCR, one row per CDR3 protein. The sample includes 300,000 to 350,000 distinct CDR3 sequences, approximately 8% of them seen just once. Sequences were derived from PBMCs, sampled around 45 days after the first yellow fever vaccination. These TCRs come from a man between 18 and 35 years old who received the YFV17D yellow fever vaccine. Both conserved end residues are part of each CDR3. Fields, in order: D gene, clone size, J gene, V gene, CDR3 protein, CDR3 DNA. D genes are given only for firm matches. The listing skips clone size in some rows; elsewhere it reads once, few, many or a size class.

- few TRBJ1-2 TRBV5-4 CASSAEGRVLGYGYTF TGTGCCAGCAGCGCGGAGGGACGGGTGTTAGGCTATGGCTACACCTTC
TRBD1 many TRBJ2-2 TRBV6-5 CASSYLPGGRTGELFF TGTGCCAGCAGTTACTTACCAGGGGGTCGCACCGGGGAGCTGTTTTTT
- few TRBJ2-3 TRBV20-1 CSANRFSAGSSRDTQYF TGCAGTGCTAACAGGTTTTCAGCGGGTTCCTCCCGAGATACGCAGTATTTT
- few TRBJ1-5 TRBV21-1 CASSKAYQGGNQPQHF TGTGCCAGCAGCAAAGCTTACCAGGGGGGCAATCAGCCCCAGCATTTT
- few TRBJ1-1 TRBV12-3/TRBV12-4 CASSLASSGAGNTEAFF TGTGCCAGCAGTTTAGCGAGCTCTGGGGCGGGGAACACTGAAGCTTTCTTT
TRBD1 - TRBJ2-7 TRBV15 CATSRARDSSYEQYF TGTGCCACCAGCAGAGCTCGGGACAGCTCCTACGAGCAGTACTTC
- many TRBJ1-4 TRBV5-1 CASSLVGDGEKLFF TGCGCCAGCAGCTTGGTAGGGGATGGTGAAAAACTGTTTTTT
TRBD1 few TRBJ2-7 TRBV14 CASSLSWDRVYEQYF TGTGCCAGCAGCCTGTCCTGGGACAGGGTATACGAGCAGTACTTC
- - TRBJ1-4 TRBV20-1 CSAHGNEKLFF TGCAGTGCTCATGGGAATGAAAAACTGTTTTTT
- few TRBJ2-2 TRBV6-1 CASSRWRANTGELFF TGTGCCAGCAGTCGGTGGCGCGCGAACACCGGGGAGCTGTTTTTT
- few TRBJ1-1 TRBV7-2 CASSLVVIPEAFF TGTGCCAGCAGCTTAGTCGTCATTCCCGAAGCTTTCTTT
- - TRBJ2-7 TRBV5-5 CAIGLGVAEQYF TGTGCCATCGGCCTAGGCGTTGCCGAGCAGTACTTC
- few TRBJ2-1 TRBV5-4 CASSGGPGNEQFF TGTGCCAGCAGCGGGGGCCCAGGCAATGAGCAGTTCTTC
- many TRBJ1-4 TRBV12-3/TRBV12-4 CASSLQGSNEKLFF TGTGCCAGCAGTTTACAGGGGTCCAATGAAAAACTGTTTTTT
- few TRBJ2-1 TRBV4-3 CASSLGTLRYYNEQFF TGCGCCAGCAGCCTTGGGACACTCCGATACTACAATGAGCAGTTCTTC
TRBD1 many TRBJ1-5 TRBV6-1 CASRPRRQGGNQPQHF TGTGCCAGCAGGCCACGCCGACAGGGAGGGAATCAGCCCCAGCATTTT
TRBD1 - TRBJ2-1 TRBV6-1 CASSEQGTGRNEQFF TGTGCCAGCAGTGAACAGGGGACAGGGAGGAATGAGCAGTTCTTC
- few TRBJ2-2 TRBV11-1 CASSSFRSNTGELFF TGTGCCAGCAGCTCGTTTAGGTCAAACACCGGGGAGCTGTTTTTT
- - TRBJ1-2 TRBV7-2 CASSLWQVYGYTF TGTGCCAGCAGCTTATGGCAGGTCTATGGCTACACCTTC
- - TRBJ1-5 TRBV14 CASSQDNIQPQHF TGTGCCAGCAGCCAAGATAATATACAGCCCCAGCATTTT
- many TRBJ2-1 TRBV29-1 CSVEDLGGSSSYNEQFF TGCAGCGTTGAAGATCTGGGGGGCTCCAGCTCCTACAATGAGCAGTTCTTC
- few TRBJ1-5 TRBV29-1 CSVSSGVAGQPQHF TGCAGCGTTTCCTCAGGGGTCGCGGGGCAGCCCCAGCATTTT
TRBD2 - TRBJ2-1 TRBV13 CASSMGLAGSAAFF TGTGCCAGCAGCATGGGACTAGCGGGGTCGGCCGCGTTCTTC
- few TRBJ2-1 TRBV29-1 CSVEVVSSYNEQFF TGCAGCGTCGAAGTGGTGTCATCCTACAATGAGCAGTTCTTC
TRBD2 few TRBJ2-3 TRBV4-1 CASSPGLAGHTDTQYF TGCGCCAGCAGCCCCGGACTAGCGGGGCACACAGATACGCAGTATTTT
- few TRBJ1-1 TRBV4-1 CASSQAVPGRMNTEAFF TGCGCCAGCAGCCAAGCCGTTCCAGGGAGAATGAACACTGAAGCTTTCTTT
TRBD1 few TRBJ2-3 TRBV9 CASSVVVGQGAEDTQYF TGTGCCAGCAGCGTAGTAGTAGGACAGGGGGCCGAGGATACGCAGTATTTT
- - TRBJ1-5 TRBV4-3 CANLTGRYSNQPQHF TGCGCCAACCTCACAGGGAGATATAGCAATCAGCCCCAGCATTTT
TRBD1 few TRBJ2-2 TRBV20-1 CGAGQGIGTGELFF TGCGGCGCCGGACAGGGGATCGGGACCGGGGAGCTGTTTTTT
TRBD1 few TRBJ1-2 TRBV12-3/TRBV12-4 CASSNRGTDYGYTF TGTGCCAGCAGTAACAGGGGAACTGACTATGGCTACACCTTC
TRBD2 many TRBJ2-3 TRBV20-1 CSATPRGSGEPDTQYF TGCAGTGCTACCCCCCGGGGTAGCGGGGAACCAGATACGCAGTATTTT
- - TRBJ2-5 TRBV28 CASSRTFGGGPPGQETQYF TGTGCCAGCAGTCGGACTTTTGGGGGGGGCCCACCGGGGCAAGAGACCCAGTACTTC
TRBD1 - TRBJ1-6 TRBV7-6 CASSSEVRGPRYNSPLHF TGTGCCAGCAGCTCCGAAGTCAGGGGGCCTAGGTATAATTCACCCCTCCACTTT
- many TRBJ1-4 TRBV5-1 CASSPTRDEKLFF TGCGCCAGCAGCCCGACCCGGGATGAAAAACTGTTTTTT
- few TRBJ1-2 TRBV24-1 CATSDSNARGYTF TGTGCCACCAGTGACTCTAACGCCCGCGGCTACACCTTC